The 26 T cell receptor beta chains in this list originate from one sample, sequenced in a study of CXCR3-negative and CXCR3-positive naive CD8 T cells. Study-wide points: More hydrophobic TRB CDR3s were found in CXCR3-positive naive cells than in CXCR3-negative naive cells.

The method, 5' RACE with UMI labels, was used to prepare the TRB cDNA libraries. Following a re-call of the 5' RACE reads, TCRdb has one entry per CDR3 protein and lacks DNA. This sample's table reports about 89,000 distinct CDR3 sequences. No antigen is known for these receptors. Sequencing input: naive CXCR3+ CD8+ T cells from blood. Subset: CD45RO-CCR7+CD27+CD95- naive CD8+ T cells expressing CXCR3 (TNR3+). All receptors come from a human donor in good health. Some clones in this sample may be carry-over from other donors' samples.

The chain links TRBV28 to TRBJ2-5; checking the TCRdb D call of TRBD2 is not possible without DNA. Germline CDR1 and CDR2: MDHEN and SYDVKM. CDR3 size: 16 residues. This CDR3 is CASSSLAGGLRETQYF. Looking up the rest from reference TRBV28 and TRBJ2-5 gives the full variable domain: DVKVTQSSRYLVKRTGEKVFLECVQDMDHENMFWYRQDPGLGLRLIYFSYDVKMKEKGDIPEGYSVSREKKERFSLILESASTNQTSMYLCASSSLAGGLRETQYFGPGTRLLVL.

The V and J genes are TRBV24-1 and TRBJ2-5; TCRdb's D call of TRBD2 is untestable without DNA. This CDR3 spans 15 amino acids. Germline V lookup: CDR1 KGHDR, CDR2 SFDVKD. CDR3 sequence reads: CATSPREGEEETQYF.

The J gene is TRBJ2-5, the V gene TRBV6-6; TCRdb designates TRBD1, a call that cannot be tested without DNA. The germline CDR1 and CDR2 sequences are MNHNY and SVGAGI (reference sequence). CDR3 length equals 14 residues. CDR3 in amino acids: CASSRVVGGETQYF.

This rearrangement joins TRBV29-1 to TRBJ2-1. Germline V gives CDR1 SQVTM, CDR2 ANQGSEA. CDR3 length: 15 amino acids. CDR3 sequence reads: CSVEDPAARYNEQFF.

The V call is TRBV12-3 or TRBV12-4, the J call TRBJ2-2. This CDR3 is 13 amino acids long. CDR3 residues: CASSSSEAGELFF.

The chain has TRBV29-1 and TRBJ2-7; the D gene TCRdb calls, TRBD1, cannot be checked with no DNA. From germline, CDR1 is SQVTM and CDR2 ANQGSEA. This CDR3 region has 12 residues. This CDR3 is CSVVQDNYEQYF.

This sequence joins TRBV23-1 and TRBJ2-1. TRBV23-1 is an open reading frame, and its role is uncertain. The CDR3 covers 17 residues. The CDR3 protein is CASSQSGQAEPYNEQFF.

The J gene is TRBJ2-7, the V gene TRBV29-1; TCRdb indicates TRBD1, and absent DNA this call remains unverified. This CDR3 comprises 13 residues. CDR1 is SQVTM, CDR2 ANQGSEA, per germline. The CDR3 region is CSARQGVFDEQYF.

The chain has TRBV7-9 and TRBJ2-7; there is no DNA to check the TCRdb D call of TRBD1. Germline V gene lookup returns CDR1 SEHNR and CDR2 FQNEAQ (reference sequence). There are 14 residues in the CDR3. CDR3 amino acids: CASSLDRVSYEQYF.

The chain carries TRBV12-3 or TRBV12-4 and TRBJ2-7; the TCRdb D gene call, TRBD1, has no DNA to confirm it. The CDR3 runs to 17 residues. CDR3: CASSFPPADRNTYEQYF.

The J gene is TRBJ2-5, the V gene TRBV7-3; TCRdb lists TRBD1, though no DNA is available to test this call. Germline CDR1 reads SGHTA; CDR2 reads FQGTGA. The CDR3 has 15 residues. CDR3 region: CASSFLSGIQETQYF.

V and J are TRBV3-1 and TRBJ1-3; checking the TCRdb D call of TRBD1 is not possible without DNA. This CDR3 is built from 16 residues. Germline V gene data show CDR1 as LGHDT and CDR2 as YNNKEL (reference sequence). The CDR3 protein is CASSQDETGSGNTIYF. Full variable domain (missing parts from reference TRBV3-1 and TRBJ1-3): DTAVSQTPKYLVTQMGNDKSIKCEQNLGHDTMYWYKQDSKKFLKIMFSYNNKELIINETVPNRFSPKSPDKAHLNLHINSLELGDSAVYFCASSQDETGSGNTIYFGEGSWLTVV.

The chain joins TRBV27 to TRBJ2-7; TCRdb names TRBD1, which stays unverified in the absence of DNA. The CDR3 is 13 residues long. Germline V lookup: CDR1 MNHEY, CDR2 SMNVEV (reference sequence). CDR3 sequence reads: CASSQQGPYEQYF.

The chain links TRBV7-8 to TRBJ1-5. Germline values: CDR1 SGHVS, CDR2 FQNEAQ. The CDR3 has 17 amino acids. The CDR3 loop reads CASSLGWSEGYNQPQHF.

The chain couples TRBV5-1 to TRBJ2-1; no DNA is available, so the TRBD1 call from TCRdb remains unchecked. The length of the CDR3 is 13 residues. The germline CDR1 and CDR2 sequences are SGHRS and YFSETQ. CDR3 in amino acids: CASSSTGDNEQFF.

The CDR3 sequence is CASQTDSYEQYF. The V and J genes are TRBV2 and TRBJ2-7. The CDR3 is 12 residues long. The germline gives CDR1 SNHLY, CDR2 FYNNEI.

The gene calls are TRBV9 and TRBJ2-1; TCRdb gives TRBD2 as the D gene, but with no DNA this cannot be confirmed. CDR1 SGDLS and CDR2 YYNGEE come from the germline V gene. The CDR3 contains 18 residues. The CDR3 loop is CASSPQGSPRLPYNEQFF.

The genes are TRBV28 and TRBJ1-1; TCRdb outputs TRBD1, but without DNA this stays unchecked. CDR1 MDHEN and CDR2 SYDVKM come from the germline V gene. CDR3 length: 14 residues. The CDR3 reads CASSLTQAPTEAFF.

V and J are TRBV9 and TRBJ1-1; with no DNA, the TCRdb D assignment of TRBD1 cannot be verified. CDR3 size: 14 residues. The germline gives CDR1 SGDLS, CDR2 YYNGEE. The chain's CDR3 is CASSLYGGDTGAFF.

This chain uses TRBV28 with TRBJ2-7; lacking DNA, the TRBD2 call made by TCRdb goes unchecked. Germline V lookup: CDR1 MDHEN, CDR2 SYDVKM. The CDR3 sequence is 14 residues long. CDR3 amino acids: CASSFSGGVYEQYF.

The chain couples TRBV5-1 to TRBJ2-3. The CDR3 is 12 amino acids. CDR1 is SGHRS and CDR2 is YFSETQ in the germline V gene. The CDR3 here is CASSLEPHTQYF.

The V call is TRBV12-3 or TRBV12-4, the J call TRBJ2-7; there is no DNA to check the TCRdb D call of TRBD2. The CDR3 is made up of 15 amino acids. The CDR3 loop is CASSLGTSAYYEQYF.

The CDR3 spells CASSDRLGQGPSGANVLTF. This chain links TRBV12-3 or TRBV12-4 with TRBJ2-6; TCRdb reports TRBD1, a call that lacks DNA to check it against. This CDR3 is built from 19 residues.

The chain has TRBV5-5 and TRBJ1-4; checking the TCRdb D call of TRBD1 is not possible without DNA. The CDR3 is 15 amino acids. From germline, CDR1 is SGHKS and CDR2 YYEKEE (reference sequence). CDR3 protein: CASRLLTADGEKLFF.

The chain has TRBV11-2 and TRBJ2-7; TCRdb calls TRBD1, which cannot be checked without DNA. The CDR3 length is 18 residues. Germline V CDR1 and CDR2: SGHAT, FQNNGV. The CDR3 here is CASSLGQARGVVSYEQYF.

CDR3 sequence reads: CASRSTGDGTGELFF. The V call is TRBV12-3 or TRBV12-4, the J call TRBJ2-2; without DNA, the TCRdb call of TRBD1 cannot be checked. CDR3 length equals 15 residues.